Included here is one T cell receptor (beta chain) sequence, with context. This clonotype was seen a handful of times. It lacks a known antigen. No much larger clone is present one base from it, and per-base qualities are unavailable. Receptor libraries were prepared by multiplex PCR. The sequencing machine was an Illumina HiSeq 4000. iRepertoire HTBI primers and Arm-PCR amplification of CDR3 regions were used to construct TCR beta libraries. Before sequencing, the PCR products went through gel purification. On the authors' methods: Gene usage analysis of CDR3 amino acid clonotypes used the approximately 56 TRBV and some 15 TRBJ segments found across samples. COPE and FqMerger were used to merge filtered high-quality paired reads into contigs. Contigs were aligned with BLAST to IMGT TRBV, TRBD and TRBJ reference genes, and CDR3 was defined per IMGT. Any clonotype with a frequency above 0.1% was classified as a highly expanded clone. Shannon entropy served as the measure of repertoire diversity, while the Gini coefficient captured V-J evenness. A clonotype was considered public if more than one individual shared it. TCRdb trimmed the raw reads at Q25, called clones with MiXCR and kept productive beta chains. Each CDR3 protein gets just one entry, which takes the most common genes and DNA from the rows behind it. The V and J calls come from TCRdb's annotation, not from the publication. This sample lists hundreds of thousands of distinct CDR3 sequences; around 15% were detected once. The top ten clones comprise around a tenth of the sample.

These data originate in a study of regulatory T cells in long-lasting Graves disease (dated by TCRdb to the early 2020s). Regarding the study in general: Antithyroid drugs had been taken for less than 3 months by newly diagnosed Graves' disease patients. This study used TCR sequencing and RNA sequencing of peripheral blood to compare persistent Graves' disease patients against newly diagnosed Graves' disease patients. The study was registered as a clinical trial and conducted in China. A total of about 35 samples underwent TCR sequencing, from about 13 patients with persistent Graves' disease and approximately 20 patients with newly diagnosed Graves' disease. Summary of the overall study and its limitations: The study examined only peripheral blood because the primary lesion, thyroid tissue, could not be accessed. Lower TCR Shannon entropy and fewer highly expanded clones were observed in persistent Graves' disease patients than in newly diagnosed patients, which suggested clonal expansion. Sequencing and analysis were restricted to the TCR beta chain. A larger number of public clonotypes was shared among persistent patients (approximately 2,500) than among newly diagnosed patients (approximately 930). TRBV28, TRBJ1-2 and TRBJ2-5 were preferentially used in persistent disease, while TRBV20-1 and TRBJ2-1 were favored in newly diagnosed disease. The authors acknowledged the small sample size as a limitation that may reduce accuracy.

What the time point label conveys for this sample: newly diagnosed GD, antithyroid drugs for less than 3 months. For both TCR sequencing and RNA sequencing, RNA was extracted from PBMCs in TRIzol. The diagnosis of Graves' disease was made according to American Thyroid Association guidelines. The patients came from an endocrinology department in Xi'an, China. Each patient gave about 8.1 milliliters of peripheral blood, collected in an EDTA anticoagulant tube. Ficoll Paque Plus density gradient separation was used to isolate PBMCs, and no further T cell sorting was performed. An Agilent 2100 Bioanalyzer and agarose gel were used to check RNA quality, while a NanoDrop 2000 measured RNA concentration. The CDR3 contains 13 residues, cysteine and phenylalanine counted. CDR3 DNA only is kept here, 39 bases in frame from base 1. A distance of 15 bases separates the germline ends of V and J, which lose 4 bases and 10 bases respectively.

These sequences were also reported in another study, on T cells in Graves' hyperthyroidism and ophthalmopathy. Taken from the second paper: Stable Graves' hyperthyroidism was defined as the absence of progression to ophthalmopathy over 18 months of follow-up. Hyperthyroidism patients were newly diagnosed, had a disease duration of under 2 months, and were aged 18 to 65 years. Exclusion was applied to patients with uncontrolled infections, other autoimmune diseases, pregnancy or lactation. Diagnoses were established on the basis of clinical symptoms, serum thyroxine and TRAb, thyroid ultrasound, and orbital computed tomography. The TCR CDR3 was subjected to a first round of RT-PCR using the HTBI primer set and the Qiagen OneStep RT-PCR kit. Most expanded thyroid clonotypes (frequency above 0.001) were also detected in blood, a finding suggesting that blood repertoires may reflect thyroid immune responses. A model built on a 13 V-J signature distinguished ophthalmopathy from stable hyperthyroidism, reaching about 88% sensitivity and around 81% specificity in cross-validation and 80%/75% in testing. During validation, the model predicted progression to ophthalmopathy a median of approximately six months ahead of onset, with almost 71% sensitivity and more than 72% specificity. To identify TCR V-J signatures that set the groups apart, the researchers used a discovery cohort of 100 patients, made up of around 40 with Graves' ophthalmopathy and 57 with stable Graves' hyperthyroidism. An independent validation cohort of 18 to 20 hyperthyroidism patients and about 16 patients who later progressed to ophthalmopathy tested prospective prediction of ophthalmopathy. The 90 to 100 discovery patients were randomly divided into training and test sets at a 7:3 ratio. In addition, the study compared T-cell repertoires in thyroid tissue and in blood from five to seven Graves' hyperthyroidism patients. Following sampling, methimazole starting at 30 mg daily was given to hyperthyroidism patients, and high-dose intravenous methylprednisolone was given to ophthalmopathy patients. A second multiplex PCR round built the libraries, followed by size selection and purification. Paired-end sequencing of the libraries was performed with 100 bp reads on an Illumina HiSeq2000. SOAPnuke was used to process the raw data, removing reads that contained adapters or uncalled bases, had a mean Phred below 15, or lacked an exact match to the constant primer or identifier. COPE v1.2.5 was used to merge high-quality paired reads, and clonotypes were defined as unique nucleotide sequences. MiTCR v1.1 was used to align clonotypes to the IMGT TRBV, TRBD and TRBJ reference segments. The analysis was restricted to V-J combinations with a frequency above 0.0001, which together covered 99.2% of the repertoires. The TCS score was defined as the ratio of F50 (clonal expansion) to E x V (chaos), calculated using BLOSUM62-based TCRdist between CDR3 peptides within each V-J. Welch's t-statistics and random forest reduced roughly 530 V-J features to about 13, which were used in a naive Bayes classifier (R e1071). Sample size was not statistically predetermined, and investigators were not blinded to group allocation. TCR Vbeta CDR3 sequencing of fewer than 150 peripheral blood samples (under 45 ophthalmopathy, under 80 hyperthyroidism and approximately 17 progressor patients) is reported in the paper.

This specimen was peripheral blood mononuclear cells (PBMCs), taken at new diagnosis, from a patient treated with antithyroid drugs. The V gene is TRBV12-3 or TRBV12-4 and the J gene is TRBJ2-3; TRBD2 might be the D gene, on 5 matching bases. This sequence was found in a woman in her twenties or thirties with Graves disease. Donor details come from another sample of the same person, matched by shared clones. The sequenced DNA is TGTGCCAGCAGTTCCGGACTCGATCTCCCGCAGTATTTT. This codes for CASSSGLDLPQYF.